What follows are 6 T cell receptor beta chains derived from one specimen sequenced in a study of Ad26.COV2.S vaccination and SARS-CoV-2 variants. Treatment defined: approximately 18 received Ad26.COV2.S at low or high dose, single or two shots; several received placebo; per-sample allocation not given. Sampling happened 63 days after the first vaccine or placebo injection. Method: immunoSEQ multiplex PCR; TCRdb's copy keeps in-frame clones and lacks some. The sample records some 270,000 clones, 70% to 90% being singletons. The sequencing used peripheral blood, collected in a trial of Ad26.COV2.S vaccine versus placebo. Receptor source: a person between 18 and 59 years old who received the Ad26.COV2.S COVID-19 vaccine or a placebo.

This clone was recorded once. Other DNA sequences within the sample encode an identical CDR3. The chain combines TRBV15 with TRBJ2-7; no definite D call. CDR3 length: 14 amino acids. Germline CDR1 reads LNHNV; CDR2 reads YYDKDF (reference sequence). Trimming cost V 3 bases and J 3 bases, with 12 bases left between them. CDR3 region: CATSRARGNYEQYV. CDR3 bases: TGTGCCACCAGCAGGGCGAGAGGTAACTACGAGCAGTACGTC.

Only a few counts were recorded for this clone. The chain is built from TRBV7-8 and TRBJ2-7; TRBD2 matches 9 bases. CDR1 is SGHVS, CDR2 FQNEAQ, per germline. V shed 3 bases and J 5 bases; nucleotides not matched to a gene: 5. The CDR3 totals 14 residues. In DNA form, the CDR3 reads TGTGCCAGCAGCTTCGCGGGAGGGACCCACGAGCAGTACGTC. It is translated as CASSFAGGTHEQYV.

The chain has TRBV30 and TRBJ1-3; no reliable D call. With 0 bases removed from V and 8 bases from J, the gap between germline ends came to 17 bases. CDR3 length: 15 amino acids. Germline CDR1 GTSNPN, CDR2 SVGIG (reference sequence). The DNA of the CDR3 is TGTGCCTGGAGTGTAGGTCGGGTGGAGGTTTACACCATATATTTT. This encodes CAWSVGRVEVYTIYF.

The V and J genes are TRBV19 and TRBJ1-5; possible D gene TRBD1, 5 bases. With 5 bases removed from V and 5 bases from J, the gap between germline ends came to 13 bases. This CDR3 is built from 14 residues. Germline values: CDR1 LNHDA, CDR2 SQIVND (reference sequence). The CDR3: CASSFSGPYQPQHF. The CDR3 DNA is TGTGCCAGTAGTTTTTCGGGACCCTATCAGCCCCAGCATTTT. The full variable domain, rest sourced from reference TRBV19 and TRBJ1-5, is DGGITQSPKYLFRKEGQNVTLSCEQNLNHDAMYWYRQDPGQGLRLIYYSQIVNDFQKGDIAEGYSVSREKKESFPLTVTSAQKNPTAFYLCASSFSGPYQPQHFGDGTRLSIL.

The rearrangement joins TRBV11-3 to TRBJ2-1; D gene uncertain. Germline V gives CDR1 SGHNT, CDR2 YENEEA. Deletions cut 5 bases from V and 4 bases from J, with 9 bases between. The CDR3 loop spans 13 amino acids. The CDR3 bases are TGTGCCAGCAGCCCCCCCGGGTACAATGAGCAGTTCTTC. Protein sequence: CASSPPGYNEQFF.

The chain is built from TRBV5-4 and TRBJ2-1; 8 positions match TRBD2. The CDR3 spans 18 residues. CDR1 and CDR2 from the germline V gene are SGHNT and YYREEE (reference sequence). V trimming: 3 bases; J trimming: 5 bases; junction bases outside the gene matches: 16. The CDR3 sequence is CASSWGQTSEGPNNEQFF. CDR3 coding DNA: TGTGCCAGCAGCTGGGGCCAGACTAGCGAGGGGCCGAACAATGAGCAGTTCTTC.